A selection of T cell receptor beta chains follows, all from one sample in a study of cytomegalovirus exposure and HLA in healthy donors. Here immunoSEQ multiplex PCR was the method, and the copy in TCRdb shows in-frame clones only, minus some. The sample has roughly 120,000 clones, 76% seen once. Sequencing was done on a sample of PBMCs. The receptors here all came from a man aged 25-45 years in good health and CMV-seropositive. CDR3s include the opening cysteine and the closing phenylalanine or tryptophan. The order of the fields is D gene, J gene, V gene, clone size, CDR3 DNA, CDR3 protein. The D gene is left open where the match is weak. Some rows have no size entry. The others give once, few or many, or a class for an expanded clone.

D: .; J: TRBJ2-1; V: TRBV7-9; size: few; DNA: TGTGCCAGCAGCTCAATACCCCGGGACTTACACTCCTACAATGAGCAGTTCTTC; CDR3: CASSSIPRDLHSYNEQFF
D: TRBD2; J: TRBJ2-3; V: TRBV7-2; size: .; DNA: TGTGCCAGCAGCGGGACTAGAGATACGCAGTATTTT; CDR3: CASSGTRDTQYF
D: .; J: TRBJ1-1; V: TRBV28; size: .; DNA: TGTGCCAGCAGTTTCCCCGGGAATGAAGCTTTCTTT; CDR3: CASSFPGNEAFF
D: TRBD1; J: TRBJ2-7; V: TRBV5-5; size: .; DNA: TGTGCCAGCAGCGTTTCGAGGACAGGGGGTTCCTACGAGCAGTACTTC; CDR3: CASSVSRTGGSYEQYF
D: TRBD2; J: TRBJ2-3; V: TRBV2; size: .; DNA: TGTGCCAGCAGGATCGGACTAGCGCCAGATACGCAGTATTTT; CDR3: CASRIGLAPDTQYF
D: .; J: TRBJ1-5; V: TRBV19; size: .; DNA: TGTGCCAGTAGTAGTCAGAAGAATCAGCCCCAGCATTTT; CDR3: CASSSQKNQPQHF
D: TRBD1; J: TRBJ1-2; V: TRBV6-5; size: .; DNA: TGTGCCAGCAGTCCCGTGGGACAGTCTAACTATGGCTACACCTTC; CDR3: CASSPVGQSNYGYTF
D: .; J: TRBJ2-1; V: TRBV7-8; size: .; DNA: TGTGCCAGCCAAACCTGGGACATTATCGATGAGCAGTTCTTC; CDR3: CASQTWDIIDEQFF
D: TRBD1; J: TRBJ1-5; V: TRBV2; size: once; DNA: TGTGCCAGCACCCTGGGACAGGGGGATCAGCCCCAGCATTTT; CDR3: CASTLGQGDQPQHF
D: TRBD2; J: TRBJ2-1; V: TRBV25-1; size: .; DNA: TGTGCCAGCAGTGAAGCGGGGGGCGCCCCCCATGAGCAGTTCTTC; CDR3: CASSEAGGAPHEQFF
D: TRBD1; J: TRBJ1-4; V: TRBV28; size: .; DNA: TGTGCCAGCAACCCGGGACAGGGGGGTGAAAAACTGTTTTTT; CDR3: CASNPGQGGEKLFF
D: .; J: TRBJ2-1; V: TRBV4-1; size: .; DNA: TGCGCCAGCAGCCAAGCCCCTACAGGGCCGGGGCACAATGAGCAGTTCTTC; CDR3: CASSQAPTGPGHNEQFF
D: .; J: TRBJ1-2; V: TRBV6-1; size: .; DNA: TGTGCCAGCAGTGAAGCGAAGGGGAACTATGGCCACACCTTC; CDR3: CASSEAKGNYGHTF
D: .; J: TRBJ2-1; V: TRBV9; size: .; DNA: TGTGCCAGCAGCGTAGGGCTGGAGCAGTTCTTC; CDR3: CASSVGLEQFF
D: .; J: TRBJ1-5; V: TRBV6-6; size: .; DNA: TGTGCCAGCACCCAGGCAGGAAGTAATCAGCCCCAGCATTTT; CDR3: CASTQAGSNQPQHF
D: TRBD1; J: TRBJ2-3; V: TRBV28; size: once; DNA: TGTGCCAGCAGTTCCCCGACAGGGTCCGATACGCAGTATTTT; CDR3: CASSSPTGSDTQYF
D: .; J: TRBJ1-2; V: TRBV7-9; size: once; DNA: TGTGCCAACAGCTCTCGGGAGCGGCGCTATGGCTACACCTTC; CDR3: CANSSRERRYGYTF
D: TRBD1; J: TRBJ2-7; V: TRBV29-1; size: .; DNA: TGCAGCGTCGGGACAGCCTACGAGCAGTACTTC; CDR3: CSVGTAYEQYF
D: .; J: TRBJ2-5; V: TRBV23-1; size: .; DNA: TGCGCCAGCAGTCAATCGGGCAGGAGGCTAGAGACCCAGTACTTC; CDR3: CASSQSGRRLETQYF
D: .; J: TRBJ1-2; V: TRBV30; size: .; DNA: TGTGCCTGGAGTGCGGGGGATGGCTACACCTTC; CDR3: CAWSAGDGYTF
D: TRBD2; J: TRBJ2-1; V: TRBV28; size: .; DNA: TGTGCCAGCAGTTTTTTTCCGGGACTAGCGGGACCTCTGTCCTACAATGAGCAGTTCTTC; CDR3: CASSFFPGLAGPLSYNEQFF
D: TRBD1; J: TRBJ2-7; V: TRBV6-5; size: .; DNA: TGTGCCAGCAGTCATCAAGGGACAGACTCCTACGAGCAGTACTTC; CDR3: CASSHQGTDSYEQYF
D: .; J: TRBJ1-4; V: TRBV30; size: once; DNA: TGTGCCTGGGCCGGGACACCAAATGAAAAACTGTTTTTT; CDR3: CAWAGTPNEKLFF
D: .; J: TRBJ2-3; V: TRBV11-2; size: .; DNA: TGTGCCAGCAGCTCGAGAAACACGCAGTATTTT; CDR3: CASSSRNTQYF
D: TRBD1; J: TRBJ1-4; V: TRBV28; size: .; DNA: TGTGCCAGCAGAGATCCGGGACAGGGGGGAGTTGGAAAACTGTTTTTT; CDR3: CASRDPGQGGVGKLFF
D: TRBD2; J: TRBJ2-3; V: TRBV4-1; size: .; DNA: TGCGCCAGCAGCCAATTCCTAAAGCGGGGGTCAACAGATACGCAGTATTTT; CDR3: CASSQFLKRGSTDTQYF
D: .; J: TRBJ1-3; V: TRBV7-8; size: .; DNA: TGTGCCAGCAGCTTAGGGCAGGGGACTGGAAACACCATATATTTT; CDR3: CASSLGQGTGNTIYF
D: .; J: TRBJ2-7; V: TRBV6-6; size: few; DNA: TGTGCCAGCAGTCCCAGGGGCTACGAGCAGTACTTC; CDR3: CASSPRGYEQYF
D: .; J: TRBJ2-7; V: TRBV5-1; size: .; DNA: TGCGCCAGCAGCGCCGGGACTTTTCTCTACGAGCAGTACTTC; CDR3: CASSAGTFLYEQYF
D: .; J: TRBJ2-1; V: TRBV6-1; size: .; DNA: TGTGCCAGCAGTGAAGCCGGGACCGGCGGGACTGAGCAGTTCTTC; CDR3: CASSEAGTGGTEQFF
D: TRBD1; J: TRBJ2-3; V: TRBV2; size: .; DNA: TGTGCCAGCAGGACAGGGCTCGGGCCAGATACGCAGTATTTT; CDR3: CASRTGLGPDTQYF
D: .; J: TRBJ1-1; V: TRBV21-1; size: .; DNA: TGTGCCAGCAGCAAGGACGCGGGTTTGGCCACTGAAGCTTTCTTT; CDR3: CASSKDAGLATEAFF
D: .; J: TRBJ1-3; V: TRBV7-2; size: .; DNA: TGTGCCAGCAGCCCCCAGGACTATTCCTCTGGAAACACCATATATTTT; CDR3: CASSPQDYSSGNTIYF
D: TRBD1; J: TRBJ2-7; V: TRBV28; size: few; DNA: TGTGCCAGCAGTGCACCAGGGGGCTCCTACGAGCAGTACTTC; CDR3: CASSAPGGSYEQYF
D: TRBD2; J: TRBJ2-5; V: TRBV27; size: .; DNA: TGTGCCAGCAGTGGGGGGGGATCACAAGAGACCCAGTACTTC; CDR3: CASSGGGSQETQYF
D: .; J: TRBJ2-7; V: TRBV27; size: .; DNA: TGTGCCAGCAGGTTACTTCCTGCCTACGAGCAGTACTTC; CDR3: CASRLLPAYEQYF
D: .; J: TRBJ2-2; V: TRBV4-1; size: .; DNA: TGCGCCAGCAGCCAAGGTCCTAGCCCTTTACCCGGGGAGCTGTTTTTT; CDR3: CASSQGPSPLPGELFF
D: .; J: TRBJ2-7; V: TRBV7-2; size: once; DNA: TGTGCCAGCAGCTTAGGGACGGACAGAAGGGCTAGAGAGCAGTACTTC; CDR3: CASSLGTDRRAREQYF
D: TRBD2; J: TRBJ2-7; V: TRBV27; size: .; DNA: TGTGCCAGCAGTTTATCCCCCAAGGGGCGGGAGAACGAGCAGTACTTC; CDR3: CASSLSPKGRENEQYF
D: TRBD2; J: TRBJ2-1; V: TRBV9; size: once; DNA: TGTGCCAGCAGCGTAGTCCCAGCGGGGGGGCTTAGTGAGCAGTTCTTC; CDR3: CASSVVPAGGLSEQFF